This T cell receptor beta chain emerged from a study of CD8+ T cells in alopecia areata. Germline loops: CDR1 SGHDN, CDR2 FVKESK. Trimming cost V 1 base and J 4 bases; bases outside gene matches: 6. The CDR3 is 15 residues long. General observations from the study: Tofacitinib yielded significantly lower scalp clonality and fewer expanded CD8+ clones among the top 100.

This clone was seen a handful of times. Antigen: not known. Following extraction, RNA underwent reverse transcription to cDNA, which served as the sequencing template. Some clones are missing from TCRdb's copy, which holds only in-frame ones; the method was immunoSEQ multiplex PCR. The sample includes 150,000 to 200,000 clones, around 64% of them seen just once. Treatment noted: oral pan-JAK inhibitor, 5-10 mg twice daily. This chain links TRBV14 with TRBJ2-5, with 7 bases identical to TRBD2. The specimen comprised CD4+ T cells sorted from blood, sampled at approximately week 49, from a patient treated with tofacitinib. This TCR was sampled from a human donor with alopecia areata. This CDR3 is CASSQGGGRGETQYF. CDR3 DNA sequence: TGTGCCAGCAGCCAAGGCGGGGGACGGGGAGAGACCCAGTACTTC.